This T cell receptor beta chain was retrieved from a study of T cell repertoires in cytomegalovirus infection. A note on this clonotype: Its matching antigen is unknown.

TCRdb called the reads again in MiXCR, with one record for every CDR3 protein. The sample includes roughly 180,000 distinct CDR3 sequences, about 22% seen only once; the top ten take about 25%. Germline V gene data show CDR1 as SQVTM and CDR2 as ANQGSEA. CDR3 length equals 12 residues. With 3 bases removed from V and 2 bases from J, the gap between germline ends came to 7 bases. Sequencing was performed on CD8+ T cells from cultured PBMCs, taken from culture after CMV antigen stimulation. The TCR comes from a human donor in good health (CMV status not recorded). Some clones in this sample may be carry-over from other donors' samples. V is TRBV29-1 and J is TRBJ1-1; D ambiguous. The DNA for the CDR3 is TGCAGCGTTGATAACGGAAACACTGAAGCTTTCTTT. Translating it yields CSVDNGNTEAFF.